A single sample is the source of the 26 T cell receptor beta chains below, sequenced in a study of T cell responses to AZD1222 COVID-19 vaccine. The repertoire was sequenced with immunoSEQ multiplex PCR; TCRdb's copy has only in-frame clones and lacks some. Of 150,000 to 200,000 clones in the sample, about 91% are singletons; the top ten hold roughly 1.4%. The sequencing here drew on peripheral blood, taken 28 days after the second AZD1222 dose. These receptors all stem from an adult who received the AZD1222 COVID-19 vaccine.

V is TRBV5-1 and J is TRBJ2-7; 13 bases match TRBD2. In germline, CDR1 is SGHRS, CDR2 YFSETQ. Germline trimming cut 0 bases from V and 0 bases from J; bases unmatched to any gene: 6. The CDR3 covers 18 residues. The DNA for the CDR3 is TGCGCCAGCAGCTTGGGACTAGCGGGGGGCCCGGCCTCCTACGAGCAGTACTTC. It translates to CASSLGLAGGPASYEQYF.

The CDR3 loop is CASSYGPEQFF. CDR3 nucleotides: TGTGCCAGCAGTTACGGACCTGAGCAGTTCTTC. The chain uses TRBV28 and TRBJ2-1, with D unclear. The V end lost 4 bases, the J end lost 9 bases, and 7 bases lay between the germline ends. The CDR3 runs 11 residues. Germline V gene lookup returns CDR1 MDHEN and CDR2 SYDVKM.

This clone was picked up one time. The rearrangement links TRBV5-6 to TRBJ2-7; D remains unclear. This CDR3 has 11 residues. Trimming stripped 5 bases from V and 0 bases from J, with 3 bases between. CDR1 is SGHDT and CDR2 is YYEEEE in the germline V gene. This CDR3 reads CASSHSYEQYF. The CDR3 DNA is TGTGCCAGCAGTCACTCCTACGAGCAGTACTTC.

The count of this clone is one. The chain couples TRBV7-2 to TRBJ1-2; no clear D. CDR1 SGHTA and CDR2 FQGNSA come from the germline V gene. V was clipped by 3 bases and J by 5 bases, with 10 bases between them. The CDR3 has 13 residues. The CDR3 loop is CASSFPQLYGYTF. CDR3 DNA: TGTGCCAGCAGCTTTCCCCAACTATATGGCTACACCTTC.

This clone showed up just once. At the DNA level, this CDR3 is encoded by other sequences in the same sample as well. The chain recombines TRBV6-5 with TRBJ2-1, with D perhaps TRBD2 (6 bases). The germline CDR1 and CDR2 sequences are MNHEY and SVGAGI. This CDR3 spans 12 amino acids. V gave up 6 bases and J gave up 9 bases, with 12 bases separating them. The CDR3: CASSYSGSEQFF. For the CDR3, the DNA is TGTGCCAGCAGCTATAGCGGTAGTGAGCAGTTCTTC.

This clone was recorded only once. The chain links TRBV19 to TRBJ1-5; D remains ambiguous. The CDR3 sequence is 15 residues long. Between the trimmed V and J ends, which lost 4 bases and 3 bases, there was a span of 13 bases. From germline, CDR1 is LNHDA and CDR2 SQIVND (reference sequence). The CDR3 DNA sequence: TGTGCCAGTAGTACAGGACCTACTCTCAATCAGCCCCAGCATTTT. This translates into CASSTGPTLNQPQHF.

V usage is TRBV29-1 and J usage is TRBJ1-2; D is undetermined. The CDR3 loop spans 14 amino acids. Germline CDR1 is SQVTM and CDR2 is ANQGSEA. V lost 7 bases and J lost 2, with 17 bases in between. CDR3 sequence reads: CSATEAALNYGYTF. In DNA form, the CDR3 reads TGCAGCGCCACGGAAGCGGCCCTAAACTATGGCTACACCTTC.

This chain connects TRBV4-3 to TRBJ1-2; 8 bases match TRBD1. This CDR3 is 15 amino acids long. CDR1 LGHNA and CDR2 YSLEER come from the germline V gene. Unmatched junction bases numbered 8, after V lost 4 bases and J lost 4 bases. CDR3 coding DNA: TGCGCCAGCAGCCCTCAGTATACAGGGGGCTATGGCTACACCTTC. This gives the protein CASSPQYTGGYGYTF.

The chain carries TRBV3-1 (or the pseudogene TRBV3-2) and TRBJ2-1, with 7 bases fitting TRBD1. Germline V lookup: CDR1 LGHDT, CDR2 YNNKEL (reference sequence). The V and J ends lost 5 bases and 3 bases, in that order; junction bases with no gene match: 7. The CDR3 has 15 residues. The CDR3 sequence: CASSYGQVGYNEQFF. CDR3 nucleotides: TGTGCCAGCAGCTACGGACAGGTCGGCTACAATGAGCAGTTCTTC.

The chain combines TRBV28 with TRBJ1-5; D not certain. The CDR3 consists of 16 residues. The V and J ends lost 2 bases and 3 bases respectively, with 14 bases between them. Germline CDR1 is MDHEN and CDR2 is SYDVKM. CDR3 residues: CASSLEDGFNNQPQHF. CDR3 DNA sequence: TGTGCCAGCAGTTTAGAGGACGGCTTTAACAATCAGCCCCAGCATTTT.

The V and J genes are TRBV3-1 (or the pseudogene TRBV3-2) and TRBJ2-1; 7 nucleotides align to TRBD2. V trimming: 0 bases; J trimming: 8 bases; junction bases outside the gene matches: 10. Germline V gene data show CDR1 as LGHDT and CDR2 as YNNKEL (reference sequence). This CDR3 region has 16 residues. The DNA for the CDR3 is TGTGCCAGCAGCCAAGAGACGGGGGGACTTTTACATGAGCAGTTCTTC. Residues: CASSQETGGLLHEQFF.

The genes are TRBV30 and TRBJ1-1; 9 positions match TRBD1. Per the germline V gene, CDR1 is GTSNPN and CDR2 is SVGIG (reference sequence). The CDR3 is 15 residues long. Trimming took 3 bases from V and 2 from J; bases not matched to a gene: 7. The CDR3 loop reads CAWSAGTGRNTEAFF. CDR3 nucleotide sequence: TGTGCCTGGAGCGCCGGGACAGGGCGAAACACTGAAGCTTTCTTT. The complete variable domain, with remaining parts taken from reference TRBV30 and TRBJ1-1, reads SQTIHQWPATLVQPVGSPLSLECTVEGTSNPNLYWYRQAAGRGLQLLFYSVGIGQISSEVPQNLSASRPQDRQFILSSKKLLLSDSGFYLCAWSAGTGRNTEAFFGQGTRLTVV.

This clone was seen only once. The V and J genes are TRBV7-9 and TRBJ1-2; 10 positions agree with TRBD1. Germline lookup yields CDR1 SEHNR and CDR2 FQNEAQ (reference sequence). This CDR3 is built from 18 residues. V lost 2 bases, J lost 4 bases, and 13 bases stayed unmatched. This CDR3 reads CASSLSWGTGAIGYGYTF. For the CDR3, the DNA is TGTGCCAGCAGCTTAAGTTGGGGGACAGGGGCAATCGGCTATGGCTACACCTTC.

The sample holds a few counts of this clone. The chain joins TRBV4-3 to TRBJ1-4; possibly TRBD1 for D (6 bases). The CDR3 is made up of 14 amino acids. Germline V gives CDR1 LGHNA, CDR2 YSLEER. Trimming removed 0 bases at V and 10 bases at J, with 12 bases between. DNA for the CDR3: TGCGCCAGCAGCCAAGACTCGGGGGCGGGAAAACTGTTTTTT. It codes for CASSQDSGAGKLFF.

V and J are TRBV7-9 and TRBJ1-2; 9 positions match TRBD1. CDR3 length equals 12 residues. Germline V lookup: CDR1 SEHNR, CDR2 FQNEAQ (reference sequence). The trim removed 11 bases at V and 8 bases at J, leaving 9 bases unmatched. CDR3 loop: CAGRDREEGYTF. The CDR3 DNA reads as TGTGCCGGGCGGGACAGGGAGGAAGGCTACACCTTC.

This clone was recorded once. This chain's CDR3 is CASTPGGQYEQFF. CDR3 in DNA: TGTGCCAGCACCCCGGGAGGTCAATATGAGCAGTTCTTC. The chain couples TRBV28 to TRBJ2-1; 7 nucleotides line up with TRBD2. Germline V gene sequence: CDR1 MDHEN, CDR2 SYDVKM. The CDR3 consists of 13 residues. V was pared by 7 bases and J by 8 bases, with 8 bases of the junction left unmatched. The full variable domain, in which reference TRBV28 and TRBJ2-1 provide the parts outside the CDR3, is DVKVTQSSRYLVKRTGEKVFLECVQDMDHENMFWYRQDPGLGLRLIYFSYDVKMKEKGDIPEGYSVSREKKERFSLILESASTNQTSMYLCASTPGGQYEQFFGPGTRLTVL.

V gene TRBV9 combines with J gene TRBJ1-2, with no clear D. The germline gives CDR1 SGDLS, CDR2 YYNGEE. The CDR3 runs to 16 residues. Deletions cut 0 bases from V and 5 bases from J, with 17 bases between. CDR3 sequence reads: CASSVVPARPGYGYTF. The CDR3 DNA follows: TGTGCCAGCAGCGTAGTACCCGCTCGTCCTGGTTATGGCTACACCTTC.

V is TRBV4-1 and J is TRBJ2-2, with D tentatively TRBD2 (6 bases). V gave up 1 base and J gave up 4 bases, with 10 bases separating them. There are 15 residues in the CDR3. CDR1 MGHRA and CDR2 YSYEKL come from the germline V gene. The CDR3 sequence: CASSQVQGGTGELFF. CDR3 coding DNA: TGCGCCAGCAGCCAAGTTCAGGGAGGCACCGGGGAGCTGTTTTTT.

The V call is TRBV6-1, the J call TRBJ1-5; 7 positions match TRBD1. V shed 0 bases and J 7 bases; nucleotides not matched to a gene: 0. Germline CDR1 MNHNS, CDR2 SASEGT. The CDR3 runs to 13 residues. The CDR3 DNA follows: TGTGCCAGCAGTGAAGCAGGGGGCCAGCCCCAGCATTTT. This encodes CASSEAGGQPQHF.

This clone was seen at least ten times. The chain combines TRBV19 with TRBJ2-1; D is possibly TRBD1 (5 bases). V gave up 7 bases and J gave up 4 bases, with 8 bases separating them. Germline assignment: CDR1 LNHDA and CDR2 SQIVND (reference sequence). The CDR3 contains 12 residues. For the CDR3, the DNA is TGTGCCAGTACTAACAGGTACAATGAGCAGTTCTTC. As protein: CASTNRYNEQFF.

In DNA, the CDR3 is TGTGCCAGCAGCTTATCAGCGGGGACGAACTACGAGCAGTACTTC. Protein: CASSLSAGTNYEQYF. The chain couples TRBV7-2 to TRBJ2-7, with 7 bases lining up with TRBD2. This CDR3 is built from 15 residues. The V gene's germline CDR1 is SGHTA and CDR2 FQGNSA. J lost 3 bases, V lost 2 bases, and 7 bases had no gene match.

This rearrangement joins TRBV6-5 to TRBJ1-2; TRBD1 matches at 7 bases. The trim removed 2 bases at V and 2 bases at J, leaving 5 bases unmatched. Germline assignment: CDR1 MNHEY and CDR2 SVGAGI. The CDR3 is 15 residues long. The CDR3 loop reads CASSYGDRPNYGYTF. DNA for the CDR3: TGTGCCAGCAGTTACGGGGACAGACCGAACTATGGCTACACCTTC.

The chain carries TRBV19 and TRBJ2-7; 9 bases are a match to TRBD1. V lost 5 bases to trimming and J lost 1 base; unmatched junction nucleotides: 6. This CDR3 contains 15 residues. Germline lookup yields CDR1 LNHDA and CDR2 SQIVND (reference sequence). Written as DNA, the CDR3 is TGTGCCAGTAGTCCCTCGGGACAGGGTTCCTACGAGCAGTACTTC. Protein sequence: CASSPSGQGSYEQYF.

This clone was observed once. This chain joins TRBV13 and TRBJ2-7; D gene unclear. V was shortened by 2 bases and J by 6 bases, with 11 bases between the two germline ends. Per the germline V gene, CDR1 is PRHDT and CDR2 is FYEKMQ (reference sequence). The CDR3 is 13 residues long. This CDR3 is CASSLRLPGEQYF. The CDR3, as DNA: TGTGCCAGCAGCTTAAGGCTACCTGGCGAGCAGTACTTC.

This clone appeared a single time. The chain links TRBV10-3 to TRBJ1-4; TRBD1 is a possible D gene (6 bases). Germline-derived CDR1 and CDR2 are ENHRY and SYGVKD. The CDR3 extends over 17 amino acids. V was clipped by 2 bases and J by 10 bases, with 23 bases between them. The DNA of the CDR3 is TGTGCCATCAGTGAGAGTTTCGAGCGGGGGGCCGAGGGAAAACTGTTTTTT. Translation gives CAISESFERGAEGKLFF.

The rearrangement links TRBV4-2 to TRBJ1-3; D unclear. Germline-derived CDR1 and CDR2 are LGHNA and YNFKEQ. This CDR3 has 15 residues. Trimming pared 4 bases from V and 2 bases from J, leaving 12 bases between. In DNA, the CDR3 is TGTGCCAGCAGCCCGCCACACGGAGCTGGAAACACCATATATTTT. It is translated as CASSPPHGAGNTIYF.